This T cell receptor beta chain was found in a study of CD8+ T cells in alopecia areata. At the level of the study: Treated patients were dosed with oral tofacitinib, taking 5 to 10 mg twice daily. The drug, tofacitinib, lasted 6 to 18 months, followed by 6 months off drug.

Findings of the study overall: Higher clonality and more expanded CD8+ clones appeared in lesional than normal scalp.

RNA was extracted and reverse transcribed into cDNA as the sequencing template. Using immunoSEQ multiplex PCR, the repertoire was profiled, and TCRdb retains in-frame clones only, with some absent. The sample records some 210,000 clones, about 53% being singletons. To note about this clone: Its target is unknown.

CDR1 MGHDK and CDR2 SYGVNS come from the germline V gene. There are 12 residues in the CDR3. V gave up 1 base and J gave up 9 bases, with 10 bases separating them. CD4+ and CD8+ T cells were sorted from PBMCs stained for CD3, CD4 and CD8. V and J are TRBV25-1 and TRBJ2-7; D might be TRBD2 (5 bases). The receptor's source is a human donor with alopecia areata. Sample: CD4+ T cells sorted from blood, taken at week 0. CDR3 DNA sequence: TGTGCCAGCAGTGAATTAGGAGGCGCGCAGTACTTC. It encodes CASSELGGAQYF.